The present entry profiles one T cell receptor beta chain with its context. Using immunoSEQ multiplex PCR, the repertoire was profiled, and TCRdb retains in-frame clones only, with some absent. The table records just over 250,000 clones, 70% to 90% of them present only once. The sample belongs to a study of blood T cell repertoires in COVID-19. At the level of the study: PBMCs, B-cell-depleted T cells, or T cells provided the cDNA or gDNA that made up the material.

V lost 5 bases, J lost 0 bases, and 8 bases lay in between. CDR3 length equals 14 residues. The germline V gene has CDR1 LNHNV and CDR2 YYDKDF (reference sequence). Sequencing was performed on peripheral blood. V is TRBV15 and J is TRBJ2-1, with D tentatively TRBD2 (5 bases). The sequence came from a woman aged 50 to 65 with acute or convalescent COVID-19. This CDR3 reads CATSGRGSYNEQFF. In nucleotides, the CDR3 is TGTGCCACCAGCGGTCGGGGCTCCTACAATGAGCAGTTCTTC.